This T cell receptor (beta chain) was captured in a study of human T cells and chemical hapten exposure. In the original analysis: The median was roughly 100,000 TCRs per sample, ranging about 20,000 to 690,600. TCRdb used MiXCR to reprocess the RACE reads, holding one entry per CDR3 protein. It is TCRdb's table, rather than the study itself, that gives the V and J calls and clone size. The sample comprises about 360,000 distinct CDR3 sequences, around 7% of which are singletons, and 7.5% to 9% rests with the top ten. Whole-study findings and limits: Given that the donors had alopecia, their immune response may differ from that seen in healthy people.

This clonotype was observed a handful of times. Its antigen is as yet unknown. V dropped 1 base and J dropped 4 bases, with 11 bases sitting between them. Germline V lookup: CDR1 LGHNA, CDR2 YSLEER. The CDR3 is 15 amino acids. As to time point: patch test 1, 2 weeks after DPC sensitization. Indicated treatment: therapeutic diphenylcyclopropenone sensitization with weekly scalp DPC. Specimen: whole blood, collected in connection with sensitization to the hapten diphenylcyclopropenone (DPC). This TCR was recovered from a woman under 30 with alopecia areata. Some clones in this sample may be carry-over from other donors' samples. J is TRBJ1-3 and V is TRBV4-3, with D hard to call. CDR3 sequence (DNA): TGCGCCAGCAGCCAAGTGGGATCCGCCGGAAACACCATATATTTT. Protein product: CASSQVGSAGNTIYF.